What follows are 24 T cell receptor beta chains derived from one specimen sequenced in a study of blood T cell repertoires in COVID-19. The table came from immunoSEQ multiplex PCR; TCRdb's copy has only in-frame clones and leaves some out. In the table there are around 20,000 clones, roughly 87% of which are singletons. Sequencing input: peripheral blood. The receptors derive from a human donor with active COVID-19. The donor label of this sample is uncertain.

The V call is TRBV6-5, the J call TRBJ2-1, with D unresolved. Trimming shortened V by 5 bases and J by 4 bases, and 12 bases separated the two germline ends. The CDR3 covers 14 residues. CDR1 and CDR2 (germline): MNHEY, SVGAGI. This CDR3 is CASSTLEVYNEQFF. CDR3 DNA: TGTGCCAGCAGTACCCTCGAGGTATACAATGAGCAGTTCTTC.

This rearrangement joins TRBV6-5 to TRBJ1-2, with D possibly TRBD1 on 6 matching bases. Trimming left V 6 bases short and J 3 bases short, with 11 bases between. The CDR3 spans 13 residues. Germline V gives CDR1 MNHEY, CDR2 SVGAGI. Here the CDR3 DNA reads TGTGCCAGCAGGTCACAGGGCCACTATGGCTACACCTTC. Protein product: CASRSQGHYGYTF.

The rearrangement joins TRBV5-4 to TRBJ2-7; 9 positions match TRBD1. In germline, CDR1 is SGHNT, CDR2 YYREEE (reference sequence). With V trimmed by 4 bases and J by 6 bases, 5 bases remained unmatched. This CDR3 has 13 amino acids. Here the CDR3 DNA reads TGTGCCAGCAGCCTGGGACAGGGCGTCGAGCAGTACTTC. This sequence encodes CASSLGQGVEQYF.

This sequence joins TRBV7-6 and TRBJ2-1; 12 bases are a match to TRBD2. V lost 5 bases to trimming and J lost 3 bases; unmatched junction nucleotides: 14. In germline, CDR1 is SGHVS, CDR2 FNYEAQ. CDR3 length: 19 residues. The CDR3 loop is CASSRGASGRGGYYNEQFF. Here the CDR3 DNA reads TGTGCCAGCAGCCGAGGGGCTAGCGGGAGGGGAGGCTACTACAATGAGCAGTTCTTC.

This CDR3 reads CASRTSGSFDEQYF. In DNA form, the CDR3 reads TGTGCCAGCAGGACTAGCGGGAGTTTCGACGAGCAGTACTTC. The chain links TRBV11-2 to TRBJ2-7, with 12 nucleotides matching TRBD2. Germline CDR1 is SGHAT and CDR2 is FQNNGV. V lost 6 bases, J lost 5 bases, and 5 bases stayed unmatched. CDR3 length equals 14 residues.

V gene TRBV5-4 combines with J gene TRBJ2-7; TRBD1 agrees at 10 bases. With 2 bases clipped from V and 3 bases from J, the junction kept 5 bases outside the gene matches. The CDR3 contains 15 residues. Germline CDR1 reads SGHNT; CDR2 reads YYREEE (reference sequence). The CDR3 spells CASSFNDRGLYEQYF. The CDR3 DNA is TGTGCCAGCAGCTTCAACGACAGGGGGCTCTACGAGCAGTACTTC.

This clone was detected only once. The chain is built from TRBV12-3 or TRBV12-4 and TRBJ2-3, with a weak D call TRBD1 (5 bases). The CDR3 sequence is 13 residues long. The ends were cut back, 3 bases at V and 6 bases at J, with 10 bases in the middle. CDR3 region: CASSFPRVDTQYF. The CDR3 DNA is TGTGCCAGCAGTTTCCCCAGGGTCGATACGCAGTATTTT.

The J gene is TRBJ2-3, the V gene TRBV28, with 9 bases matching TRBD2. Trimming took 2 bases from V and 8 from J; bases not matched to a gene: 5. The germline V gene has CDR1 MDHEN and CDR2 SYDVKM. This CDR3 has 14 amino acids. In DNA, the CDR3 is TGTGCCAGCAGTTTACTAGCGGGATCAGGTACGCAGTATTTT. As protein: CASSLLAGSGTQYF.

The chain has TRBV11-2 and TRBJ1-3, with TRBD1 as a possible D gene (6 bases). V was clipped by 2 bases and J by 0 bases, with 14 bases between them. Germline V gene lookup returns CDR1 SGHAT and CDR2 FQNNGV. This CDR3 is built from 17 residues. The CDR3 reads CASSLWNRASSGNTIYF. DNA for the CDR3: TGTGCCAGCAGCTTATGGAACAGGGCCTCCTCTGGAAACACCATATATTTT.

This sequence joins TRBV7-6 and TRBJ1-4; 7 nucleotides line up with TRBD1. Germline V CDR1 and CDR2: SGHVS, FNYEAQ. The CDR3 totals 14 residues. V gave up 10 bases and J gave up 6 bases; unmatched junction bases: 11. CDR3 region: CATRSPGGDEKLFF. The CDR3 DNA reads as TGTGCCACCCGGTCCCCAGGGGGAGATGAAAAACTGTTTTTT. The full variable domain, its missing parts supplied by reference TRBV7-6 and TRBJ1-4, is GAGVSQSPRYKVTKRGQDVALRCDPISGHVSLYWYRQALGQGPEFLTYFNYEAQQDKSGLPNDRFSAERPEGSISTLTIQRTEQRDSAMYRCATRSPGGDEKLFFGSGTQLSVL.

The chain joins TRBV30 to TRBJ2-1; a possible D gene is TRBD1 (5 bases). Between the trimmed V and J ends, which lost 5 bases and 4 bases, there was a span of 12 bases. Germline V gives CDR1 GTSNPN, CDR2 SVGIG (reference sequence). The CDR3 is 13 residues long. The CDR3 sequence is CAWGQGRYNEQFF. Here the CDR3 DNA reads TGTGCCTGGGGGCAGGGCCGATACAATGAGCAGTTCTTC.

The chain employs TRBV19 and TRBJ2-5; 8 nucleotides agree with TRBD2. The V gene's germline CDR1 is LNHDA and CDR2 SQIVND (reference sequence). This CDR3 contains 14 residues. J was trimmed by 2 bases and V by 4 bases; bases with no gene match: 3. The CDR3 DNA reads TGTGCCAGTAGTAACGGGGGGGCTCAAGAGACCCAGTACTTC. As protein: CASSNGGAQETQYF.

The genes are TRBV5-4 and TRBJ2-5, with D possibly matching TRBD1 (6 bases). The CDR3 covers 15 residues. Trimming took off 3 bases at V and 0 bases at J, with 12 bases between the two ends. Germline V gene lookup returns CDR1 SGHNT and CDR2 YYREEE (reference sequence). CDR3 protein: CASSSRDKYQETQYF. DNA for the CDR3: TGTGCCAGCAGCTCCCGGGACAAGTACCAAGAGACCCAGTACTTC.

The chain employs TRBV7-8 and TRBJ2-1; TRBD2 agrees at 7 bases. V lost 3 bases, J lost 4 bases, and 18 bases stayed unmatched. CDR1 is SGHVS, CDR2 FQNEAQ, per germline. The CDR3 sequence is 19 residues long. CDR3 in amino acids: CASSLEVQKAGLLYNEQFF. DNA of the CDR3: TGTGCCAGCAGCTTGGAGGTTCAAAAAGCGGGATTGTTGTACAATGAGCAGTTCTTC.

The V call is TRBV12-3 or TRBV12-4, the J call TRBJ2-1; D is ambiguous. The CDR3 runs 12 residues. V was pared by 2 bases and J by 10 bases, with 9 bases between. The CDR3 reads CASSLLRSEQFF. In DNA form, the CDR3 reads TGTGCCAGCAGTTTACTACGGTCGGAGCAGTTCTTC.

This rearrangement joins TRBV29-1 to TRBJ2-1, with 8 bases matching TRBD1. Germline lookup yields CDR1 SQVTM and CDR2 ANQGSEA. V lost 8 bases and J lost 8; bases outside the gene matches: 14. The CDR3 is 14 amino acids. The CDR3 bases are TGCAGCTCCAGGGGGCTAGCTGGGCGCGATGAGCAGTTCTTC. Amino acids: CSSRGLAGRDEQFF.

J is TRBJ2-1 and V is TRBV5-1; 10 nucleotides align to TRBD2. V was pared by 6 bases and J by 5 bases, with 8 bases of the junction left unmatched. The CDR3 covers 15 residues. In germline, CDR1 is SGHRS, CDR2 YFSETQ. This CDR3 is CASTLLAGGDNEQFF. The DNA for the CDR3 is TGCGCCAGCACCCTCTTAGCGGGAGGCGACAATGAGCAGTTCTTC.

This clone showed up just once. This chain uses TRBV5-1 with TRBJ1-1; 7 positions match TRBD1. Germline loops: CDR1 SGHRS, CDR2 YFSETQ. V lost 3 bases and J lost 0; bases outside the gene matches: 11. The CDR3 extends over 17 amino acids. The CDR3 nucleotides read TGCGCCAGCAGCTGGGGCGACAGGGTCCTGATGAACACTGAAGCTTTCTTT. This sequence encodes CASSWGDRVLMNTEAFF.

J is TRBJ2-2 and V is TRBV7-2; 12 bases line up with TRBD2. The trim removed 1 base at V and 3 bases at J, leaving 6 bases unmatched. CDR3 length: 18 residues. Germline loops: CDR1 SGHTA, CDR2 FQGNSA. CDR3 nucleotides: TGTGCCAGCAGCTTAGAATCTAGCGGGAGGGCTTACACCGGGGAGCTGTTTTTT. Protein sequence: CASSLESSGRAYTGELFF.

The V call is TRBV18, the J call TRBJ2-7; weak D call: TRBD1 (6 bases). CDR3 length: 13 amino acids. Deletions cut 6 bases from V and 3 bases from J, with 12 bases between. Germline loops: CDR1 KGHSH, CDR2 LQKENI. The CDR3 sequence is CASSPGASYEQYF. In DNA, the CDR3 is TGTGCCAGCTCCCCAGGGGCAAGCTACGAGCAGTACTTC.

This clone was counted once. The CDR3 loop reads CASSSGLAGVTNEQFF. The CDR3 DNA follows: TGTGCCAGCAGCTCGGGACTAGCGGGAGTCACGAATGAGCAGTTCTTC. The gene calls are TRBV9 and TRBJ2-1; 14 bases map to TRBD2. The junction had 7 bases not matched to a gene; V was cut back by 4 bases and J by 7 bases. CDR3 length equals 16 residues. The germline V gene has CDR1 SGDLS and CDR2 YYNGEE.

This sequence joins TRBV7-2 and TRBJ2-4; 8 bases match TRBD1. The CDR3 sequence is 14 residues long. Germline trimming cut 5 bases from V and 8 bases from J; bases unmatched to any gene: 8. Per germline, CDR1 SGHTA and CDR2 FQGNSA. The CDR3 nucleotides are TGTGCCAGCAGCCCCTACAGGGGGTTGGACATTCAGTACTTC. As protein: CASSPYRGLDIQYF.

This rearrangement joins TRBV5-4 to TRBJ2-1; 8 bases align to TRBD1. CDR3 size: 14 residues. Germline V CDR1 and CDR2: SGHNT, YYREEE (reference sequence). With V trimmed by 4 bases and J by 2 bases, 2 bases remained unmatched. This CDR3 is CASSTQGAYNEQFF. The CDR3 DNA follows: TGTGCCAGCAGCACACAGGGGGCCTACAATGAGCAGTTCTTC. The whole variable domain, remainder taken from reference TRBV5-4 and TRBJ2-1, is ETGVTQSPTHLIKTRGQQVTLRCSSQSGHNTVSWYQQALGQGPQFIFQYYREEENGRGNFPPRFSGLQFPNYSSELNVNALELDDSALYLCASSTQGAYNEQFFGPGTRLTVL.

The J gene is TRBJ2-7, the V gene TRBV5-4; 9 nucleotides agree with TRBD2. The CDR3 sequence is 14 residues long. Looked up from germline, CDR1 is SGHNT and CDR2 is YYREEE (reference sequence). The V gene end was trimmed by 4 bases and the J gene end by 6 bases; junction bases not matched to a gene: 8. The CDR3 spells CASSVGTSTGEQYF. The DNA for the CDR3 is TGTGCCAGCAGCGTCGGGACTAGCACGGGCGAGCAGTACTTC.